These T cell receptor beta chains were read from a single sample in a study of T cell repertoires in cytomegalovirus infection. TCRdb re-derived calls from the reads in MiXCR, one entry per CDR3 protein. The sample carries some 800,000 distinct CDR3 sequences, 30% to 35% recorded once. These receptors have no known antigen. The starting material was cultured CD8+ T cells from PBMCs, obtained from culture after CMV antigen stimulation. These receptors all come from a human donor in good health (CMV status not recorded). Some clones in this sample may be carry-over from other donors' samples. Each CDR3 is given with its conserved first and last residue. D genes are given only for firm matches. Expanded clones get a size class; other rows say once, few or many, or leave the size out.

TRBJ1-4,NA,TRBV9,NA,TGTGCCAGCAGCTCCGAGCCGGGGTGGGAAAAACTGTTTTTT,CASSSEPGWEKLFF
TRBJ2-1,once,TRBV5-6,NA,TGTGCCAGCAGCTTGGAGTTCTCAAACTACAATGAGCAGTTCTTC,CASSLEFSNYNEQFF
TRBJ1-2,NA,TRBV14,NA,TGTGCCAGCAGCCAAGATCCCCGCGGAACCTATGGCTACACCTTC,CASSQDPRGTYGYTF
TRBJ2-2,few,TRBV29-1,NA,TGCAGCGTCGGGGGAGGTTGGGACATACTGAACACCGGGGAGCTGTTTTTT,CSVGGGWDILNTGELFF
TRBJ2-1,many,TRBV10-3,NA,TGTGCCATCAGTGACGTGACAGGAACCTACAATGAGCAGTTCTTC,CAISDVTGTYNEQFF
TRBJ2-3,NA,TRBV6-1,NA,TGTGCCAGCACTAGACAAGCGACCACAGATACGCAGTATTTT,CASTRQATTDTQYF
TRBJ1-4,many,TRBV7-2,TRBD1,TGTGCCAGCAGCTTAGGGACAGGGGTTAGCATCCCAAATGAAAAACTGTTTTTT,CASSLGTGVSIPNEKLFF
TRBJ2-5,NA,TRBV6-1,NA,TGTGCCAGCAGCCGAGCGTACTTC,CASSRAYF
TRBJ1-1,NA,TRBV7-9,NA,TGTGTCAGCAGCTTAGGTATCATAGCTTTCTTT,CVSSLGIIAFF
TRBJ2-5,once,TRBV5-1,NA,TGCGCCAGCAGCTTGGAGTCTGCGGAGACCCAGTACTTC,CASSLESAETQYF
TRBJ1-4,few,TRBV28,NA,TGTGCCGCGACCCCAGAACGGTCTAATGAAAAACTGTTTTTT,CAATPERSNEKLFF
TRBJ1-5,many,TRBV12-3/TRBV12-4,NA,TGTGCCAGCAGTTTAATAGCTTATAGCAATCAGCCCCAGCATTTT,CASSLIAYSNQPQHF
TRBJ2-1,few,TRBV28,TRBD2,TGTGCCAGCAGGCCTAGCGGGGGCCGCCACAATGAGCAGTTCTTC,CASRPSGGRHNEQFF
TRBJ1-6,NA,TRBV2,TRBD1,TGTGCCAGCAGTGATTACCGGGACCAGAAGACAGGGGATTATAATTCACCCCTCCACTTT,CASSDYRDQKTGDYNSPLHF
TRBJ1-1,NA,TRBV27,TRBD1,TGTGCCAGCAGTCCCAGGACAGGGGGCTGCACTGAAGCTTTCTTT,CASSPRTGGCTEAFF